This T cell receptor (beta chain) was retrieved from a study of shared clonotypes between healthy human individuals. Study-level information: Used for every donor were three CD4 naive, three CD4 memory, two CD8 naive and one CD8 memory plate. The study's findings and limits: Memory subsets generally showed smaller estimated richness than naive subsets did.

With respect to this clone: The antigen remains undetermined.

V was pared by 7 bases and J by 1 base, with 3 bases of the junction left unmatched. The CDR3 is 14 amino acids. Germline loops: CDR1 MNHNS, CDR2 SASEGT. The repertoire was sequenced with immunoSEQ multiplex PCR; TCRdb's copy has only in-frame clones and lacks some. In the table there are roughly 2,000,000 clones, about 95% of which are singletons. Cells designated naive CD8 were CD45RO-negative and were positively selected for CCR7, with terminally differentiated effector memory CD45RA+ cells excluded. Healthy HIV-negative adults with no recent acute infections or vaccinations were recruited as donors.

The chain carries TRBV6-1 and TRBJ2-1, with 8 bases lining up with TRBD2. Sequenced: naive CD8+ T cells sorted from blood. This sequence originates from a man aged 18-30 years in good health. The CDR3 DNA follows: TGTGCCAGCACGGTAGCGGGGTCCTACAATGAGCAGTTCTTC. Protein: CASTVAGSYNEQFF.